The source of this TCR beta chain is a study of OX40 agonist ivuxolimab in advanced cancers. Study background: Dose-escalation patients were diagnosed with hepatocellular carcinoma, melanoma, renal cell cancer or head and neck cancer. People who had prior anti-PD-1, anti-PD-L1 or anti-CTLA-4 therapy could take part, and under 45% had some. Points from the study as a whole: Relative to CD4+, CD8+ T cells held more expanded clones on average.

Sequencing used immunoSEQ multiplex PCR; TCRdb keeps in-frame clones, though not all of them. The sample holds tens of thousands of clones, approximately 88% seen once. This CDR3 has 15 residues. The V and J ends lost 1 base and 1 base, in that order; junction bases with no gene match: 0. Per germline, CDR1 SEHNR and CDR2 FQNEAQ (reference sequence). Remarks on this clone: Its antigen is currently unknown.

This TCR was recovered from an adult with an advanced solid tumor such as melanoma, head and neck, liver or kidney cancer. The source material was CD4+ or CD8+ T cells sorted from blood, sampled in a trial of the OX40 agonist ivuxolimab. The rearrangement joins TRBV7-9 to TRBJ2-3, with 9 positions matching TRBD2. CDR3 bases: TGTGCCAGCAGCTTAGGGACTAGCGGCACAGATACGCAGTATTTT. Amino acids: CASSLGTSGTDTQYF.